This TCR beta chain was sequenced during a study of blood T cell repertoires in COVID-19. Authors' processing steps: Nucleated cell number was recorded as an estimate derived from reference gene primer amplification. Using immunoSEQ multiplex PCR, the repertoire was profiled, and TCRdb retains in-frame clones only, with some absent. V, J and clone size reflect that table, while D and trimming were determined from the DNA. The repertoire includes under 200,000 clones, 88% of them detected once, and over 2% sits in the top ten. CDR3 length equals 14 residues. V gave up 7 bases and J gave up 6 bases; unmatched junction bases: 7. The germline gives CDR1 SNHLY, CDR2 FYNNEI.

Sequencing was done on a sample of peripheral blood. This clonotype was obtained from a man in his forties or fifties who had recovered from COVID-19. The chain links TRBV2 to TRBJ2-5, with 11 positions matching TRBD2. The CDR3, as DNA: TGTGCCAGCAACTATGCTAGCGGGGGGCAGACCCAGTACTTC. Its protein product is CASNYASGGQTQYF.